The 21 T cell receptor beta chains below all came from one sample that was sequenced in a study of shared clonotypes between healthy human individuals. Assay used: immunoSEQ multiplex PCR; TCRdb lists only in-frame clones, some missing. The sample has millions of clones; roughly 94% are singletons. CD45RO negativity and positive selection for CCR7 defined naive CD8 cells, a population that excluded terminally differentiated effector memory CD45RA+ cells. The sequenced material came from naive CD8+ T cells sorted from blood. Every receptor here comes from a man between 18 and 29 years old in good health.

This chain joins TRBV13 and TRBJ2-5, with no clear D. With 1 base removed from V and 1 base from J, the gap between germline ends came to 10 bases. The CDR3 has 15 residues. CDR1 PRHDT and CDR2 FYEKMQ come from the germline V gene (reference sequence). This CDR3 is CASSLDVGPQETQYF. The CDR3 bases are TGTGCCAGCAGCTTAGATGTGGGCCCCCAAGAGACCCAGTACTTC.

As for this clone: The sample carries other DNA sequences with the same CDR3. J is TRBJ2-3 and V is TRBV27, with a possible D match to TRBD1 (5 bases). The germline V and J ends were trimmed by 1 base and 1 base, with 6 bases remaining between them. CDR3 size: 14 residues. The germline V gene encodes CDR1 MNHEY and CDR2 SMNVEV (reference sequence). The CDR3 coding sequence is TGTGCCAGCAGTTTATTAGGGGGCACAGATACGCAGTATTTT. Protein product: CASSLLGGTDTQYF.

As regards this clone: Different DNA sequences within this sample yield the same CDR3. The genes are TRBV9 and TRBJ1-2; TRBD1 matches at 7 bases. The CDR3 has 14 residues. Germline CDR1 and CDR2: SGDLS and YYNGEE. V was clipped by 0 bases and J by 4 bases; unmatched bases: 3. The CDR3 region is CASSVDGTAYGYTF. CDR3 bases: TGTGCCAGCAGCGTAGATGGGACAGCCTATGGCTACACCTTC. Combining the CDR3 with reference TRBV9 and TRBJ1-2 gives the whole variable domain DSGVTQTPKHLITATGQRVTLRCSPRSGDLSVYWYQQSLDQGLQFLIQYYNGEERAKGNILERFSAQQFPDLHSELNLSSLELGDSALYFCASSVDGTAYGYTFGSGTRLTVV.

The V and J genes are TRBV4-1 and TRBJ2-7; TRBD2 matches 13 bases. V lost 0 bases to trimming and J lost 3 bases; unmatched junction nucleotides: 5. CDR1 is MGHRA, CDR2 YSYEKL, per germline. This CDR3 spans 17 amino acids. CDR3 protein: CASSQEFGTSGNYEQYF. The CDR3 bases are TGCGCCAGCAGCCAAGAGTTCGGGACTAGCGGGAACTACGAGCAGTACTTC.

This rearrangement joins TRBV7-9 to TRBJ2-1, with a tentative D call TRBD2 (5 bases). This CDR3 has 16 residues. From germline, CDR1 is SEHNR and CDR2 FQNEAQ (reference sequence). Trimming removed 4 bases from V and 0 bases from J, with 13 bases in between. In nucleotides, the CDR3 is TGTGCCAGCAGCTCCAGTGGGGAGACCTCCTACAATGAGCAGTTCTTC. Translated, it gives CASSSSGETSYNEQFF.

The chain couples TRBV25-1 to TRBJ2-1, with TRBD2 matching 11 bases. The CDR3 covers 16 residues. The germline V gene has CDR1 MGHDK and CDR2 SYGVNS. After removal of 10 bases from V and 0 bases from J, the junction contained 8 bases not matched to a gene. CDR3 amino acids: CATGTSGGSSYNEQFF. Here the CDR3 DNA reads TGTGCCACCGGGACTAGCGGAGGAAGCTCCTACAATGAGCAGTTCTTC.

This clone was seen only once. The chain couples TRBV4-2 to TRBJ1-1, with D maybe TRBD1 (5 bases). The length of the CDR3 is 13 residues. Germline lookup yields CDR1 LGHNA and CDR2 YNFKEQ. Trimming pared 3 bases from V and 6 bases from J, leaving 11 bases between. CDR3 sequence reads: CASSQIGAAEAFF. As DNA, the CDR3 is TGTGCCAGCAGCCAGATTGGGGCGGCTGAAGCTTTCTTT.

This chain connects TRBV11-2 to TRBJ2-5, with a tentative D call TRBD1 (6 bases). Per the germline V gene, CDR1 is SGHAT and CDR2 is FQNNGV. Trimming removed 2 bases at V and 5 bases at J, with 15 bases between. This CDR3 is built from 15 residues. CDR3 in DNA: TGTGCCAGCAGCTTAATTGCAGGGGTTTTCGAGACCCAGTACTTC. Translated, it gives CASSLIAGVFETQYF.

The chain carries TRBV11-2 and TRBJ1-1, with D possibly TRBD1 on 5 matching bases. V dropped 0 bases and J dropped 1 base, with 12 bases sitting between them. This CDR3 comprises 16 residues. Germline V CDR1 and CDR2: SGHAT, FQNNGV. The chain's CDR3 is CASSLEFGAGNTEAFF. The CDR3 region has the DNA TGTGCCAGCAGCTTAGAGTTCGGGGCCGGGAACACTGAAGCTTTCTTT.

Concerning this clone itself: Other nucleotide sequences from this sample produce the same CDR3. This chain connects TRBV7-9 to TRBJ2-4; D call uncertain. With 6 bases removed from V and 5 bases from J, the gap between germline ends came to 11 bases. The CDR3 loop spans 13 amino acids. Germline values: CDR1 SEHNR, CDR2 FQNEAQ (reference sequence). As DNA, the CDR3 is TGTGCCAGCAGTCTAGTACTGGAAAACATTCAGTACTTC. This encodes CASSLVLENIQYF.

The rearrangement links TRBV25-1 to TRBJ1-5; D perhaps matches TRBD1 (5 bases). Germline V CDR1 and CDR2: MGHDK, SYGVNS. Trimming cost V 6 bases and J 2 bases, with 20 bases left between them. CDR3 length: 17 residues. CDR3 amino acids: CASSDLGGVGGNQPQHF. The CDR3 nucleotides are TGTGCCAGCAGCGATCTCGGAGGGGTCGGTGGCAATCAGCCCCAGCATTTT.

The chain couples TRBV6-6 to TRBJ2-5, with D possibly matching TRBD2 (5 bases). This CDR3 contains 16 residues. V lost 10 bases and J lost 4, with 25 bases in between. Germline assignment: CDR1 MNHNY and CDR2 SVGAGI (reference sequence). DNA of the CDR3: TGTGCCACCCAGTCGCGGGCGGGCCTCCAGCGAGAGACCCAGTACTTC. This translates into CATQSRAGLQRETQYF.

J is TRBJ2-7 and V is TRBV5-6; the D call may be TRBD1 or TRBD2 (5 bases each). This CDR3 is 14 amino acids long. The V end was cut by 2 bases, the J end by 0 bases, with 9 bases between. Germline CDR1 is SGHDT and CDR2 is YYEEEE. CDR3 nucleotides: TGTGCCAGCAGCTTAGGGGAGTTCTCCTACGAGCAGTACTTC. The encoded protein is CASSLGEFSYEQYF.

For the CDR3, the DNA is TGTGCCAGCAGTCGCGGACAGGATAACTATGGCTACACCTTC. It codes for CASSRGQDNYGYTF. V usage is TRBV2 and J usage is TRBJ1-2; 7 bases agree with TRBD1. Germline V CDR1 and CDR2: SNHLY, FYNNEI. The CDR3 loop spans 14 amino acids. The V gene end was trimmed by 5 bases and the J gene end by 1 base; junction bases not matched to a gene: 4.

This clone was picked up a small number of times. The rearrangement joins TRBV18 to TRBJ1-1; D ambiguous. V lost 3 bases and J lost 1, with 9 bases in between. The length of the CDR3 is 14 residues. Looked up from germline, CDR1 is KGHSH and CDR2 is LQKENI. The CDR3, as DNA: TGTGCCAGCTCACCCACGGCATCGAACACTGAAGCTTTCTTT. Protein sequence: CASSPTASNTEAFF.

The V gene is TRBV2, the J gene TRBJ1-4; D remains ambiguous. The V end was cut by 1 base, the J end by 4 bases, with 13 bases between. Germline values: CDR1 SNHLY, CDR2 FYNNEI. The CDR3 spans 16 residues. The chain's CDR3 is CASSEGVWRDNEKLFF. The DNA for the CDR3 is TGTGCCAGCAGTGAAGGGGTGTGGCGGGATAATGAAAAACTGTTTTTT.

V usage is TRBV27 and J usage is TRBJ2-5; 7 nucleotides align to TRBD1. The trim removed 5 bases at V and 2 bases at J, leaving 5 bases unmatched. Germline V gene data show CDR1 as MNHEY and CDR2 as SMNVEV (reference sequence). CDR3 length: 14 residues. CDR3 DNA: TGTGCCAGCAGTAGCACAGGGGAACAAGAGACCCAGTACTTC. It is translated as CASSSTGEQETQYF.

V gene TRBV7-6 combines with J gene TRBJ2-1; a possible D gene is TRBD2 (6 bases). The V gene lost 5 bases and the J gene lost 0 bases, with 23 bases spanning the gap. CDR1 and CDR2 (germline): SGHVS, FNYEAQ. The CDR3 spans 19 residues. CDR3 nucleotides: TGTGCCAGCAGCGAAAAAGTTTTCCAGCGGGCCAGCTCCTACAATGAGCAGTTCTTC. This codes for CASSEKVFQRASSYNEQFF.

This chain links TRBV5-6 with TRBJ2-7; D ambiguous. Looked up from germline, CDR1 is SGHDT and CDR2 is YYEEEE. The CDR3 has 13 amino acids. V was cut by 4 bases and J by 4 bases, with 12 bases left in between. This chain's CDR3 is CASSQDVSYEQYF. Written as DNA, the CDR3 is TGTGCCAGCAGCCAGGATGTGAGTTACGAGCAGTACTTC.

This clone has only one observation. Other DNA variants within this sample encode the same CDR3. The V gene is TRBV9, the J gene TRBJ1-3; D call uncertain. Germline values: CDR1 SGDLS, CDR2 YYNGEE. This CDR3 comprises 12 residues. V dropped 5 bases and J dropped 0 bases, with 3 bases sitting between them. The CDR3 DNA reads TGTGCCAGCAGTGACTCTGGAAACACCATATATTTT. Its translation: CASSDSGNTIYF.

The V gene is TRBV27, the J gene TRBJ1-1, with D hard to call. Trimming pared 2 bases from V and 5 bases from J, leaving 15 bases between. CDR3 length: 15 residues. Looked up from germline, CDR1 is MNHEY and CDR2 is SMNVEV (reference sequence). CDR3 in amino acids: CASSLSRDRSTEAFF. Written as DNA, the CDR3 is TGTGCCAGCAGTTTAAGTCGCGACCGTTCGACTGAAGCTTTCTTT.